This is a list of T cell receptor beta chains from one sample in a study of breast tumors, draining lymph nodes, adjacent tissues. From the multiplex PCR reads, TCRdb called clonotypes with MiXCR, one entry per CDR3 protein. The data show 150,000 to 200,000 distinct CDR3 sequences, around 33% seen once. The sequencing input was axillary lymph node tissue. These TCRs come from a female donor with breast cancer. Some clones in this sample may be carry-over from other donors' samples. CDR3s include the opening cysteine and the closing phenylalanine or tryptophan.

CDR3 length | V gene | CDR3 protein
17 | TRBV20-1 | CSAGTPGLAGLTDTQYF
13 | TRBV10-3 | CAISGHGSDEQFF
17 | TRBV20-1 | CSARDRYPLGRVDEQYF
14 | TRBV19 | CASSIAGGIYEQYF
14 | TRBV5-1 | CASSLDLAGGEQYF
14 | TRBV7-2 | CASSYGDSSYEQYF
17 | TRBV12-5 | CATGRGGSGSSQETQYF
14 | TRBV12-3/TRBV12-4 | CASSGGQGRYEQYF
15 | TRBV7-9 | CASSFRGAGANVLTF
14 | TRBV5-1 | CASSLGQGGSPLHF
14 | TRBV9 | CASSVEQEAGEQFF
14 | TRBV6-2/TRBV6-3 | CASSYRGAGYGYTF
14 | TRBV3-1 | CASSPTPGANVLTF
14 | TRBV7-9 | CASSLVSSNTEAFF
17 | TRBV6-4 | CASSLLTSGGDTGELFF
20 | TRBV7-9 | CASSLIEGRWTGGNTGELFF
15 | TRBV3-1 | CASSRFAGADWEQYF
18 | TRBV7-2 | CASSLGAGGGQSNQPQHF
14 | TRBV15 | CATSLGRGSYGYTF
15 | TRBV12-3/TRBV12-4 | CASTIFRGWADTQYF